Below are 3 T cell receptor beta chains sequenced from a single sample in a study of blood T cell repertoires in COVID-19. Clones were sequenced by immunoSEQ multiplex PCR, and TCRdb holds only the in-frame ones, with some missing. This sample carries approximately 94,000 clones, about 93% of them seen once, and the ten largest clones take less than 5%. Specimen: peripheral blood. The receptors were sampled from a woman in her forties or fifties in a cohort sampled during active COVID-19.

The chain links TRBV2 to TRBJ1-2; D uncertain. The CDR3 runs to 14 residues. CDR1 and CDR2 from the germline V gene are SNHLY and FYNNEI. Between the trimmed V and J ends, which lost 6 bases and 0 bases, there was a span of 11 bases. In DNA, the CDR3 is TGTGCCAGCAGACTAGGAAAGTCTAACTATGGCTACACCTTC. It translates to CASRLGKSNYGYTF.

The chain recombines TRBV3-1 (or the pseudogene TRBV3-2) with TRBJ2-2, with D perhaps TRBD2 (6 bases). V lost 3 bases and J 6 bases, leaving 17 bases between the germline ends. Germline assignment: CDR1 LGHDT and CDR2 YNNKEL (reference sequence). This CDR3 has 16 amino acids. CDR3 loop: CASSQRTGAFPGELFF. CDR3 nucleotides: TGTGCCAGCAGCCAGAGGACGGGAGCGTTCCCCGGGGAGCTGTTTTTT.

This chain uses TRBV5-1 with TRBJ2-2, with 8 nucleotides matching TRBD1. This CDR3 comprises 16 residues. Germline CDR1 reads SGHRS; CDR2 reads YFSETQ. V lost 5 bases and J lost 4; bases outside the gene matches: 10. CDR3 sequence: CASSIRDRRGTGELFF. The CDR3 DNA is TGCGCCAGCAGTATCCGGGACAGGCGAGGCACCGGGGAGCTGTTTTTT.